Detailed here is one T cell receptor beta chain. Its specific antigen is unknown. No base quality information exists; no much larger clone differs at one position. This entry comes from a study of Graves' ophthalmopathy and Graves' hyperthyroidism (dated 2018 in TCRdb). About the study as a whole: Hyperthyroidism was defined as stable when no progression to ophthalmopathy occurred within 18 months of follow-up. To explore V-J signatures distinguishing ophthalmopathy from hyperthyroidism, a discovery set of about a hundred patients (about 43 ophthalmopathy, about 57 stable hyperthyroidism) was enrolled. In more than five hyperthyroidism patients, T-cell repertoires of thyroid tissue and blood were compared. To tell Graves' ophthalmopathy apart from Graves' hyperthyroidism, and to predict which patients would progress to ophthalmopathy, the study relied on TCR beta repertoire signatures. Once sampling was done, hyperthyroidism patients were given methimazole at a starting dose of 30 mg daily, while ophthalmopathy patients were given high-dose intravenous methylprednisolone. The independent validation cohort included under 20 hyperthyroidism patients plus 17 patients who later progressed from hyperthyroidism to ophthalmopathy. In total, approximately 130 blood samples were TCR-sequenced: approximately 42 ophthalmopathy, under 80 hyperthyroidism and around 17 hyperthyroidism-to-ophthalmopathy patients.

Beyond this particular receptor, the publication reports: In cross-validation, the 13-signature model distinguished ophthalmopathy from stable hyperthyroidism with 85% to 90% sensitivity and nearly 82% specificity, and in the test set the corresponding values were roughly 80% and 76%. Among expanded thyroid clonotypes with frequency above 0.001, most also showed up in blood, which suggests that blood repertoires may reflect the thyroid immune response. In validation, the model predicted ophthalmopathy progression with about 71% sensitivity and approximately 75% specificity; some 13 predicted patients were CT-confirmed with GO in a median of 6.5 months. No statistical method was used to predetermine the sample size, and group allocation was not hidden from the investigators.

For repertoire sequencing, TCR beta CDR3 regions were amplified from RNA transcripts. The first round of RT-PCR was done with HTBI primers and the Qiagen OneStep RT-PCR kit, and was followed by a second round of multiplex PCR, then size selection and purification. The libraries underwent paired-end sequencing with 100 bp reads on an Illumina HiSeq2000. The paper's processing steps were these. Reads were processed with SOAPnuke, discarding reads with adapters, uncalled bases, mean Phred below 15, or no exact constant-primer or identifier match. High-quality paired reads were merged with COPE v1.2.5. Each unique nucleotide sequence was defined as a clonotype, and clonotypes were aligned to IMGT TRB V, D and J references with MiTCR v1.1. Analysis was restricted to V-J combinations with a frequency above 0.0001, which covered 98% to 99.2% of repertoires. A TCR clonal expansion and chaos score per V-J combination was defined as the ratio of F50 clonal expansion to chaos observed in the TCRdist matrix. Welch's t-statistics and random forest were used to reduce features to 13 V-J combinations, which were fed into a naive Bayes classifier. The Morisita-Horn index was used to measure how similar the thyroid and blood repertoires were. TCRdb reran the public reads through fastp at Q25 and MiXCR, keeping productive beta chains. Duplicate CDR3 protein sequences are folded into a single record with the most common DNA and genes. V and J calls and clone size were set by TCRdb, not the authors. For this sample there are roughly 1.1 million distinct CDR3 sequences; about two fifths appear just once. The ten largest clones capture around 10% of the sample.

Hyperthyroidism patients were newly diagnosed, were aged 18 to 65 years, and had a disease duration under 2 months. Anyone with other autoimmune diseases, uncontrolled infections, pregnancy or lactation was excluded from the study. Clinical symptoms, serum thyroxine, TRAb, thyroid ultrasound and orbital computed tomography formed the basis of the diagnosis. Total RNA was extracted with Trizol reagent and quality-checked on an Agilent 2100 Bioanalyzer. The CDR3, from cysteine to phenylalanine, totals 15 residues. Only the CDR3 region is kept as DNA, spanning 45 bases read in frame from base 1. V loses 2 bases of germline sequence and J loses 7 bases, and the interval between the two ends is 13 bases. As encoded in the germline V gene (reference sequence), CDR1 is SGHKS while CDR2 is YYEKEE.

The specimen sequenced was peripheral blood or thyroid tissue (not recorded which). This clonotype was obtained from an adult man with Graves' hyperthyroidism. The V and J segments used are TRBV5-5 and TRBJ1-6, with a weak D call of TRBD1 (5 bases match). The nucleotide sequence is TGTGCCAGCAGCTTACAGCAGGGACCCAATTCACCCCTCCACTTT. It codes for CASSLQQGPNSPLHF.